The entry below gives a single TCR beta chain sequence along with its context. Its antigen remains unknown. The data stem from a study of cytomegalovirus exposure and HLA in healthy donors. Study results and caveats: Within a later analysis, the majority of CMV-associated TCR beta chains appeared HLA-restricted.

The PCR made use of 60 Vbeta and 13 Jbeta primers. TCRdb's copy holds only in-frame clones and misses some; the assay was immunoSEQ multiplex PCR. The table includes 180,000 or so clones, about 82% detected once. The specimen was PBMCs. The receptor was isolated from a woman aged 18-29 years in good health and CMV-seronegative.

The DNA for the CDR3 is TGTGCCAGCAGCCTCCAGGGACACCCTCCGAACACCGGGGAGCTGTTTTTT. As protein: CASSLQGHPPNTGELFF. V usage is TRBV7-2 and J usage is TRBJ2-2; D might be TRBD1 (6 bases). This CDR3 comprises 17 residues. V was cut by 5 bases and J by 0 bases, with 16 bases left in between. Germline V gives CDR1 SGHTA, CDR2 FQGNSA.